This record looks at one T cell receptor beta chain sequence and its context. The sample belongs to a study of control samples from healthy donors and cancer patients. Produced via immunoSEQ multiplex PCR; TCRdb's table is partial and in-frame only. The sample contains some 410,000 clones, about nine tenths of which appear only once. This CDR3 is built from 13 residues. Trimming took 6 bases from V and 1 from J, leaving 9 bases between them. Per germline, CDR1 MNHEY and CDR2 SVGAGI. The source material was PBMCs. This TCR was recovered from a man aged 35 to 55 with head and neck cancer. This sequence joins TRBV6-5 and TRBJ1-1; unclear D gene. In DNA form, the CDR3 reads TGTGCCAGCAGCCACTTGAGGAACACTGAAGCTTTCTTT. Translated, it gives CASSHLRNTEAFF.